This T cell receptor (beta chain) was identified during a study of radiotherapy plus CTLA-4 blockade in lung cancer. Sequencing used immunoSEQ multiplex PCR; TCRdb keeps in-frame clones, though not all of them. The sample lists about 36,000 clones; roughly 72% were seen once. Trimming pared 5 bases from V and 4 bases from J, leaving 11 bases between. The CDR3 covers 13 residues. CDR1 and CDR2 (germline): SGHTA, FQGNSA. This receptor was taken from a human donor with non-small cell lung cancer who had stable disease on radiotherapy plus ipilimumab. The chain employs TRBV7-2 and TRBJ1-1; D unclear. Sequenced material: peripheral blood, taken from a patient treated with radiotherapy plus ipilimumab. CDR3 loop: CASSTGRGTEAFF. CDR3 DNA: TGTGCCAGCAGCACCGGACGGGGCACTGAAGCTTTCTTT.